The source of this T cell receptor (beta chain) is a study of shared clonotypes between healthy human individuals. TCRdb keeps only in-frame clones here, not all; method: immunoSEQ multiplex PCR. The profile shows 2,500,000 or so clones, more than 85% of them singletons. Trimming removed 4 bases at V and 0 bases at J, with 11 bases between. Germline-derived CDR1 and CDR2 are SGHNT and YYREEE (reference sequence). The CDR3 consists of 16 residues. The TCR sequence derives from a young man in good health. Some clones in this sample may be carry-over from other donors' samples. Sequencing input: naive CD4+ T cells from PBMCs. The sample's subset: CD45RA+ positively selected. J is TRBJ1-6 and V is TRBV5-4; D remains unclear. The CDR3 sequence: CASSPGALSYNSPLHF. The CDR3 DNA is TGTGCCAGCAGCCCCGGAGCGCTCTCCTATAATTCACCCCTCCACTTT.